These 23 T cell receptor beta chains share one sample of origin, sequenced in a study of T cell responses to AZD1222 COVID-19 vaccine. Sequenced by immunoSEQ multiplex PCR; TCRdb stores in-frame clones only, minus some. The table includes 120,000 or so clones, 90% detected once. The sequencing used peripheral blood, collected on day 0 of AZD1222 vaccination. These receptors all come from an adult in good health.

The chain employs TRBV19 and TRBJ1-2; a possible D gene is TRBD1 (6 bases). This CDR3 comprises 12 residues. V lost 10 bases, J lost 5 bases, and 14 bases lay in between. The V gene's germline CDR1 is LNHDA and CDR2 SQIVND (reference sequence). In DNA, the CDR3 is TGTGCCACCGCCGACAGGCGTTATGGCTACACCTTC. It codes for CATADRRYGYTF.

J is TRBJ1-4 and V is TRBV7-8; maybe TRBD1 (5 bases). V was shortened by 4 bases and J by 8 bases, with 14 bases between the two germline ends. The CDR3 is 14 amino acids. Germline assignment: CDR1 SGHVS and CDR2 FQNEAQ. The CDR3: CASSSTEGQEKLFF. CDR3 nucleotide sequence: TGTGCCAGCAGCTCGACAGAGGGCCAAGAAAAACTGTTTTTT.

This chain uses TRBV25-1 with TRBJ2-2; D is ambiguous. The germline V and J ends were trimmed by 1 base and 2 bases, with 5 bases remaining between them. The CDR3 has 14 amino acids. In germline, CDR1 is MGHDK, CDR2 SYGVNS. CDR3 sequence: CASSELRNTGELFF. The CDR3 region has the DNA TGTGCCAGCAGTGAATTACGAAACACCGGGGAGCTGTTTTTT.

The CDR3 coding sequence is TGTGCCAGCAGACCCACCGGACAGGGGCTGTTCTACACCTTC. Encoded protein: CASRPTGQGLFYTF. This chain uses TRBV28 with TRBJ1-2; TRBD1 matches 9 bases. CDR3 length: 14 residues. V trimming: 6 bases; J trimming: 10 bases; junction bases outside the gene matches: 12. The V gene's germline CDR1 is MDHEN and CDR2 SYDVKM.

This clone has just a few counts. The genes are TRBV7-9 and TRBJ1-6; tentative D call: TRBD1 (6 bases). Germline CDR1 SEHNR, CDR2 FQNEAQ (reference sequence). V gave up 6 bases and J gave up 7 bases, with 13 bases separating them. The CDR3 covers 14 residues. The CDR3 reads CASSPQGSNSPLHF. The DNA for the CDR3 is TGTGCCAGCAGTCCGCAGGGGTCGAATTCACCCCTCCACTTT.

Only one count was recorded for this clone. The chain links TRBV10-2 to TRBJ1-5; maybe TRBD1 (5 bases). The V gene's germline CDR1 is WSHSY and CDR2 SAAADI. The CDR3 covers 16 residues. V was clipped by 8 bases and J by 5 bases, with 22 bases between them. CDR3 nucleotides: TGCGCCAGCTCCGAGGGGTACGGGTCTGGGGATCAGCCCCAGCATTTT. Translating gives CASSEGYGSGDQPQHF.

The V call is TRBV6-5, the J call TRBJ2-2, with D uncertain. Germline V gene sequence: CDR1 MNHEY, CDR2 SVGAGI. The CDR3 has 13 amino acids. The V gene lost 7 bases and the J gene lost 6 bases, with 12 bases spanning the gap. The CDR3 is CASTKDSAGELFF. Here the CDR3 DNA reads TGTGCCAGCACTAAAGATTCCGCCGGGGAGCTGTTTTTT.

The gene calls are TRBV3-1 (or the pseudogene TRBV3-2) and TRBJ2-5; 9 positions agree with TRBD2. Germline CDR1 reads LGHDT; CDR2 reads YNNKEL (reference sequence). The CDR3 contains 15 residues. The V segment lost 6 bases and the J segment 3 bases; nucleotides outside the gene matches: 8. CDR3 sequence (DNA): TGTGCCAGCAGTCAAAGACTAGCGGAGAAAGAGACCCAGTACTTC. Its protein is CASSQRLAEKETQYF.

The chain links TRBV5-1 to TRBJ2-2, with D possibly being TRBD2 (6 bases). The germline CDR1 and CDR2 sequences are SGHRS and YFSETQ. The CDR3 sequence is 15 residues long. Trimming shortened V by 6 bases and J by 0 bases, and 12 bases separated the two germline ends. In nucleotides, the CDR3 is TGCGCCAGCACCCGTAGCGGCTCGAACACCGGGGAGCTGTTTTTT. This sequence encodes CASTRSGSNTGELFF. The full variable domain, with the rest looked up from reference TRBV5-1 and TRBJ2-2, is KAGVTQTPRYLIKTRGQQVTLSCSPISGHRSVSWYQQTPGQGLQFLFEYFSETQRNKGNFPGRFSGRQFSNSRSEMNVSTLELGDSALYLCASTRSGSNTGELFFGEGSRLTVL.

The V gene is TRBV21-1, the J gene TRBJ1-6; the table names TRBD1, a call not compared with the DNA. TRBV21-1 is a recognized pseudogene. The CDR3 has 18 residues. The CDR3 reads CASSKATGAFPYNSPLHF. In DNA, the CDR3 is TGTGCCAGCAGCAAAGCGACAGGGGCTTTCCCCTATAATTCACCCCTCCACTTT.

The rearrangement uses TRBV21-1 and TRBJ2-7; the table's D gene call, TRBD1, was not cross checked with the DNA. TRBV21-1 is classified as a pseudogene. The length of the CDR3 is 11 residues. As DNA, the CDR3 is TGTGCCAAAGACAGAACCTACGAGCAGTACTTC. Translation gives CAKDRTYEQYF.

V and J are TRBV5-1 and TRBJ1-4; D unresolved. The germline CDR1 and CDR2 sequences are SGHRS and YFSETQ. Trimming took off 0 bases at V and 8 bases at J, with 8 bases between the two ends. The CDR3 totals 13 residues. CDR3 in amino acids: CASSLGAGEKLFF. In DNA, the CDR3 is TGCGCCAGCAGCTTGGGAGCGGGGGAAAAACTGTTTTTT.

The rearrangement links TRBV6-2 or TRBV6-3 to TRBJ2-7, with D possibly being TRBD1 (5 bases). Looked up from germline, CDR1 is MNHEY and CDR2 is SVGEGT. V gave up 5 bases and J gave up 4 bases, with 15 bases separating them. The CDR3 extends over 14 amino acids. This chain's CDR3 is CASSIRRDGYEQYF. In nucleotides, the CDR3 is TGTGCCAGCAGTATACGCAGGGATGGGTACGAGCAGTACTTC.

The chain combines TRBV7-3 with TRBJ2-3; 9 bases align to TRBD2. The length of the CDR3 is 17 residues. Germline-derived CDR1 and CDR2 are SGHTA and FQGTGA. V was pared by 0 bases and J by 0 bases, with 4 bases of the junction left unmatched. CDR3 nucleotide sequence: TGTGCCAGCAGCTTAACGGCTAGCGGGGCCAGCACAGATACGCAGTATTTT. Its translation: CASSLTASGASTDTQYF. The full variable domain, rest sourced from reference TRBV7-3 and TRBJ2-3, is GAGVSQTPSNKVTEKGKYVELRCDPISGHTALYWYRQSLGQGPEFLIYFQGTGAADDSGLPNDRFFAVRPEGSVSTLKIQRTERGDSAVYLCASSLTASGASTDTQYFGPGTRLTVL.

The genes are TRBV11-2 and TRBJ2-3, with a tentative D call TRBD1 (7 bases). There are 17 residues in the CDR3. Germline assignment: CDR1 SGHAT and CDR2 FQNNGV. V dropped 5 bases and J dropped 0 bases, with 18 bases sitting between them. The DNA for the CDR3 is TGTGCCAGCAGCCAGGGGGGCACAGGGACTAGCACAGATACGCAGTATTTT. Translated, it gives CASSQGGTGTSTDTQYF.

The V gene is TRBV24-1, the J gene TRBJ2-1; 9 bases agree with TRBD1. This CDR3 contains 16 residues. Trimming took 4 bases from V and 6 from J; bases not matched to a gene: 9. Per germline, CDR1 KGHDR and CDR2 SFDVKD. CDR3 sequence (DNA): TGTGCCACCAGTGACCCAGGACAGGGGCCCGCCAATGAGCAGTTCTTC. Its translation is CATSDPGQGPANEQFF.

This clone was seen a single time. The V call is TRBV7-9, the J call TRBJ2-7; tentative D call: TRBD2 (5 bases). The CDR3 runs 15 residues. V was shortened by 1 base and J by 0 bases, with 10 bases between the two germline ends. Looked up from germline, CDR1 is SEHNR and CDR2 is FQNEAQ (reference sequence). Here the CDR3 reads CASSLGAGYSYEQYF. The CDR3 DNA follows: TGTGCCAGCAGCTTAGGGGCGGGCTACTCCTACGAGCAGTACTTC.

The chain is built from TRBV9 and TRBJ1-5; D uncertain. The CDR3 is made up of 15 amino acids. Germline assignment: CDR1 SGDLS and CDR2 YYNGEE. V was cut by 0 bases and J by 0 bases, with 7 bases left in between. This CDR3 is CASSVDSSSNQPQHF. The CDR3 DNA sequence: TGTGCCAGCAGCGTAGACAGCAGTAGCAATCAGCCCCAGCATTTT.

The CDR3 DNA follows: TGCGCCAGCAGCTTGGGTCTACCTTTTGATGAGCAGTTCTTC. Translated, it gives CASSLGLPFDEQFF. The chain couples TRBV5-1 to TRBJ2-1; D is uncertain. V shed 0 bases and J shed 8 bases, with 12 bases lying between them. This CDR3 has 14 amino acids. From germline, CDR1 is SGHRS and CDR2 YFSETQ.

The chain links TRBV5-1 to TRBJ2-1, with D possibly being TRBD1 (6 bases). The germline V gene has CDR1 SGHRS and CDR2 YFSETQ. CDR3 length equals 16 residues. With 4 bases removed from V and 5 bases from J, the gap between germline ends came to 19 bases. The DNA of the CDR3 is TGCGCCAGCAGCAAGTTTCCCACGGACAGCCACAATGAGCAGTTCTTC. It yields the protein CASSKFPTDSHNEQFF. The variable domain in full, completed from reference TRBV5-1 and TRBJ2-1, reads KAGVTQTPRYLIKTRGQQVTLSCSPISGHRSVSWYQQTPGQGLQFLFEYFSETQRNKGNFPGRFSGRQFSNSRSEMNVSTLELGDSALYLCASSKFPTDSHNEQFFGPGTRLTVL.

The genes are TRBV28 and TRBJ1-3, with a weak D call TRBD1 (5 bases). V gave up 5 bases and J gave up 7 bases, with 18 bases separating them. The CDR3 is 15 residues long. CDR1 is MDHEN, CDR2 SYDVKM, per germline. CDR3 region: CASSPVGTPGNTIYF. In DNA form, the CDR3 reads TGTGCCAGCAGTCCCGTTGGGACGCCGGGCAACACCATATATTTT. Together with reference TRBV28 and TRBJ1-3, the CDR3 gives the full variable domain: DVKVTQSSRYLVKRTGEKVFLECVQDMDHENMFWYRQDPGLGLRLIYFSYDVKMKEKGDIPEGYSVSREKKERFSLILESASTNQTSMYLCASSPVGTPGNTIYFGEGSWLTVV.

The chain joins TRBV28 to TRBJ1-5; D is unclear. The CDR3 spans 15 residues. V lost 5 bases, J lost 6 bases, and 17 bases lay in between. The germline CDR1 and CDR2 sequences are MDHEN and SYDVKM. In DNA, the CDR3 is TGTGCCAGCAGTCCCCCGGCTGCTGTCGGTCAGCCCCAGCATTTT. Protein: CASSPPAAVGQPQHF.

The CDR3 loop reads CATSRDLDRNTEAFF. The CDR3 DNA is TGTGCCACCAGCAGAGATTTGGACAGAAACACTGAAGCTTTCTTT. This chain uses TRBV15 with TRBJ1-1; possibly TRBD1 for D (6 bases). V was shortened by 0 bases and J by 2 bases, with 10 bases between the two germline ends. Germline CDR1 LNHNV, CDR2 YYDKDF (reference sequence). CDR3 length: 15 amino acids. Using reference TRBV15 and TRBJ1-1 for the parts outside the CDR3, the full variable domain is DAMVIQNPRYQVTQFGKPVTLSCSQTLNHNVMYWYQQKSSQAPKLLFHYYDKDFNNEADTPDNFQSRRPNTSFCFLDIRSPGLGDTAMYLCATSRDLDRNTEAFFGQGTRLTVV.